This TCR beta chain was recovered during a study of naive and memory T cell subsets. The CDR3 is 12 residues long. CDR1 and CDR2 (germline): DFQATT, SNEGSKA (reference sequence). The germline V and J ends were trimmed by 6 bases and 5 bases, with 10 bases remaining between them. Alpha and beta constant region primers primed reverse transcription for blood and skin samples. Amplification of ligated cDNA took four PCR rounds with SP2 and nested alpha and beta constant primers. TCRdb reprocessed the 5' RACE reads with MiXCR, giving one entry per CDR3 protein. The sample carries approximately 27,000 distinct CDR3 sequences, around 21% recorded once. Whole-blood samples were 2 to 2.5 ml of peripheral blood from healthy adult volunteers. TCR cDNA received a 3' ligated oligonucleotide that carried a UMI. Input was about 1 to 1,100 ng of DNase-treated total RNA without cell sorting.

The sequence came from a female donor in good health. The chain combines TRBV20-1 with TRBJ1-4, with D perhaps TRBD1 (6 bases). The CDR3 sequence: CSAGGDNEKLFF. The CDR3 DNA follows: TGCAGTGCAGGGGGGGACAATGAAAAACTGTTTTTT.